This T cell receptor beta chain was profiled in a study of blood T cells in healthy people across ages. Study conclusions and caveats: Comparison with aged donors showed that long-lived donors had more naive CD4+ cells and higher diversity. PBMC samples, being unsorted, prevented any conclusive comparison of naive and antigen-experienced cells.

This CDR3 comprises 13 residues. The junction had 3 bases not matched to a gene; V was cut back by 3 bases and J by 4 bases. In germline, CDR1 is SGDLS, CDR2 YYNGEE. A J-beta primer mix and a sample-barcoded 5' primer were used in a second PCR of about 7 to 11 cycles. TCRdb processed the 5' RACE reads anew with MiXCR; each CDR3 protein has one entry. This table holds approximately 780,000 distinct CDR3 sequences, approximately 24% found once. This clonotype was observed a handful of times. Its antigen is unidentified. The sample was also linked to a second study, of T cells of mothers and their children.

The rearrangement uses TRBV9 and TRBJ1-2; 7 positions agree with TRBD1. The source is a boy aged 5-17 years in good health. Material for sequencing was blood. The CDR3 sequence is CASSGRGAYGYTF. The CDR3, as DNA: TGTGCCAGCAGCGGCAGGGGGGCCTATGGCTACACCTTC.